This T cell receptor beta chain came from a study of CD8 T cells in Susac syndrome. A quantity of roughly 0.5 to 1 ug RNA underwent reverse transcription using random hexamers. TCRdb itself ran the immunoSEQ multiplex PCR reads through MiXCR, one entry per CDR3 protein. The repertoire holds under 200,000 distinct CDR3 sequences, with roughly nine tenths as singletons. Germline CDR1 and CDR2: SGHTA and FQGNSA. The V end was cut by 5 bases, the J end by 0 bases, with 12 bases between. This CDR3 has 15 residues. The sequenced sample was CD4+ T cells from PBMCs. The sequence came from a human donor with Susac syndrome. This rearrangement joins TRBV7-2 to TRBJ2-3, with a possible D match to TRBD2 (6 bases). DNA for the CDR3: TGTGCCAGCAGCCGTGGGACTGCTAGCACAGATACGCAGTATTTT. This translates into CASSRGTASTDTQYF.